The source of this T cell receptor beta chain is a study of a mutant IDH1 vaccine in newly diagnosed glioma (dated by TCRdb to the early 2020s). Background for the entire study: Vaccination was initiated 4-6 weeks after radiotherapy alone, or concurrently with temozolomide cycles in the chemotherapy-containing groups. Of the approximately 33 treated patients, approximately 62% were male and approximately 38% were female, and the mean age was 40.4 years. Prior to enrollment, patients had been given standard therapy consisting of radiotherapy alone, temozolomide alone, or radiochemotherapy with temozolomide, with the combination given to most patients. Visit V12 was the week-35 safety follow-up and visit V13 was the week-47 end of study. Peripheral blood was drawn at six visits: V03 (baseline), V05, V07, V10, V12 and V13. For exploratory analyses, fewer than 30 treated patients had longitudinal TCRB deep sequencing done wherever samples were available. The full study reports these points: Immune responses induced by the vaccine were seen in roughly 95% of patients across multiple MHC alleles. Pseudoprogression appeared unrelated to alterations in the top peripheral T cell clonotypes detected by TCRB sequencing. Availability determined which PBMC samples were chosen for TCRB deep sequencing. The authors noted that analyses of patient blood samples could not be reproduced because of sample limitations.

Of note for this clone: Its antigen has not been determined. Base-call qualities are not available, and no considerably larger clone is one nucleotide away.

The time point label here, explained by the study, means: week 47, end of study. Every vaccine dose consisted of 300 ug of a 20-mer mutant IDH1 peptide in Montanide, administered subcutaneously together with topical imiquimod. Across visits V03 through V10, patients got a total of eight vaccinations, given in weeks 1, 3, 5, 7, 11, 15, 19 and 23. The donors had newly diagnosed IDH1-mutant astrocytomas of WHO grade 3 or 4 that showed loss of nuclear ATRX. The samples were drawn from NOA16, a multicentre, single-arm, open-label phase I trial in Germany that tested a mutant IDH1 peptide vaccine in humans for the first time. The DNeasy Blood and Tissue Kit was used to extract genomic DNA from EDTA blood for TCRB sequencing. CDR1 MNHNS and CDR2 SASEGT were looked up in the germline V gene. The CDR3 has 11 amino acids, counting the end cysteine and phenylalanine. Only the CDR3 DNA is retained, 33 bases long and in frame from the first base. V was cut back by 4 bases and J by 6 bases, leaving a gap of 6 bases between them.

Library preparation used the immunoSEQ multiplex PCR assay. The hsTCRB Kit was used according to the manufacturer's protocol to amplify rearranged TCR beta chain sequences. An Illumina MiSeq was used to sequence the TCRB libraries. The authors processed their data as follows. The proprietary platform of the kit vendor was used for demultiplexing, trimming and gene mapping. TCRdb holds this immuneACCESS table with in-frame rearrangements only. Some clones are missing; in checked studies, unresolved V genes explain under half, and the rest has no known cause. D and trimming were read from the DNA, whereas the V and J calls and clone size are those reported in that table. Within this sample are tens of thousands of clones, with around 82% of them counted one time only. About 19% of the sample is in the top ten clones.

The receptor chain draws on TRBV6-1 and TRBJ1-1, with the D gene call left open. Sequencing used PBMCs, obtained from a glioma patient whose treatment included an IDH1 peptide vaccine. The receptor was isolated from a man younger than 35 with glioma. Some clones in this sample may be carry-over from other donors' samples. Read as DNA, the sequence is TGTGCCAGCAGTGCTTACGCTGAAGCTTTCTTT. Translated, this is CASSAYAEAFF.